This TCR beta chain was found in a study of cytomegalovirus exposure and HLA in healthy donors. At the level of the study: The study placed 80% to 85% of its approximately 400 genotyped donors in the Caucasian-associated ancestry cluster.

Whole-study findings and limits: Overall, roughly 150 TCR beta chains were annotated as cytomegalovirus-associated. Upon later analysis, HLA-associated TCR beta chains proved more clonally expanded than other, equally common chains.

Germline CDR1 and CDR2: SEHNR and FQNEAQ (reference sequence). The CDR3 loop spans 15 amino acids. J gave up 2 bases and V 2 bases, and 6 bases lay outside the gene matches. Vbeta (60) and Jbeta (13) primers were used in the PCR. Per the study methods: An analysis that came later counted 80 million or so unique TCR beta chains, around 10 million shared. Produced via immunoSEQ multiplex PCR; TCRdb's table is partial and in-frame only. V and J calls plus clone size are reproduced from that table; the DNA served to infer D and trimming. There are about 260,000 clones in the sample; just over 70% occur only once, and around 2% lies in the top ten. For this clone: What it binds is not known.

The chain links TRBV7-9 to TRBJ2-7; 7 bases map to TRBD2. Sequencing was performed on PBMCs. This sequence originates from a female donor in good health and CMV-seronegative. CDR3 loop: CASSLSGRNPYEQYF. CDR3 nucleotide sequence: TGTGCCAGCAGCTTATCCGGGAGGAACCCCTACGAGCAGTACTTC.